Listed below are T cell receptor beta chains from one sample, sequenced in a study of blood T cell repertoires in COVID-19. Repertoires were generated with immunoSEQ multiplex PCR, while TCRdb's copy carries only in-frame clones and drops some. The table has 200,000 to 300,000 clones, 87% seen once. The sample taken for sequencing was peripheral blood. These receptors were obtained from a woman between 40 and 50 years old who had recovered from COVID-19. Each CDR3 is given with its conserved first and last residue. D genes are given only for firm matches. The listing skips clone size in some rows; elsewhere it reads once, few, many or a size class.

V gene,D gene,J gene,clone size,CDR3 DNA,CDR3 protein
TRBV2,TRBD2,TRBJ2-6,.,TGTGCCAGCAGTTCCGATGCGGGGGGTCACTCTGGGGCCAACGTCCTGACTTTC,CASSSDAGGHSGANVLTF
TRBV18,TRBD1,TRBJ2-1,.,TGTGCCAGCTCACCGGACAGGGTCGATGAGCAGTTCTTC,CASSPDRVDEQFF
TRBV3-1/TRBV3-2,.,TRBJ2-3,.,TGTGCCAGCAGCCGGATGAGGTTCGCAGATACGCAGTATTTT,CASSRMRFADTQYF
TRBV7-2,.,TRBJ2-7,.,TGTGCCAGCAGCTTATTGGGGACTCTAATCTACGAGCAGTACTTC,CASSLLGTLIYEQYF
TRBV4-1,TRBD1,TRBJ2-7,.,TGCGCCAGCCGCCGGGCAGGGGGTTCCTACGAGCAGTACTTC,CASRRAGGSYEQYF
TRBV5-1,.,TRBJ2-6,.,TGCGCCAGCAGCTTGGCCGTCGGCTCTGGGGCCAACGTCCTGACTTTC,CASSLAVGSGANVLTF
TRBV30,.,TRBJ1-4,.,TGTGCTTATTGGACTGATAATGAAAAACTGTTTTTT,CAYWTDNEKLFF
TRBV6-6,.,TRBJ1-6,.,TGTGCCAGCAGCCCCATTTCAGGGGACGGAAATTCACCCCTCCACTTT,CASSPISGDGNSPLHF
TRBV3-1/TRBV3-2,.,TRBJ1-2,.,TGTGCCAGCAGCCAATCCGGTCGCTATGGCTACACCTTC,CASSQSGRYGYTF
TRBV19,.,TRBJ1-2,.,TGTGCCAGTGTGGGGGGTTCCTATGGCTACACCTTC,CASVGGSYGYTF
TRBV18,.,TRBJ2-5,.,TGTGCCAGCTCACCACCGCCGGGGTTTGAGACCCAGTACTTC,CASSPPPGFETQYF
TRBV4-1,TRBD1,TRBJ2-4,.,TGCGCCAGCAGCCAACCCGGGACAGGGAGAAACATTCAGTACTTC,CASSQPGTGRNIQYF
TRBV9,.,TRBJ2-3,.,TGTGCCAGCAGCGTAGGCGGGGTTCCTAGCACAGATACGCAGTATTTT,CASSVGGVPSTDTQYF
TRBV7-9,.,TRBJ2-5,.,TGTGCCAGCAGCCCACAGCCTTGGGACCAAGAGACCCAGTACTTC,CASSPQPWDQETQYF
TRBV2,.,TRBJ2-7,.,TGTGCCAGCAGTGAAAACCCCGGGCAGTACTTC,CASSENPGQYF
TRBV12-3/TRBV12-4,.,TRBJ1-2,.,TGTGCCAGCAGTTCGACAGCTCTCTCCTTC,CASSSTALSF
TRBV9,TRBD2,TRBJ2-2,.,TGTGCCAGCAGCGTAGGGGGCGGGAGGGGCCCGAACACCGGGGAGCTGTTTTTT,CASSVGGGRGPNTGELFF
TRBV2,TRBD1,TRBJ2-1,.,TGTGCCAGCAGACTCACAGGGGGCAGTTACAATGAGCAGTTCTTC,CASRLTGGSYNEQFF
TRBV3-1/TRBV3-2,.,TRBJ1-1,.,TGTGCCAGCAGCCAAGATACCCGGACAGTGAACACTGAAGCTTTCTTT,CASSQDTRTVNTEAFF
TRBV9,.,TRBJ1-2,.,TGTGCCAGCAGCGTAGCTTATGAGAGTAACTATGGCTACACCTTC,CASSVAYESNYGYTF
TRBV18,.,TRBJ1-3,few,TGTGCCAGCTCACCAACAAAACCTTCCTCTGGAAACACCATATATTTT,CASSPTKPSSGNTIYF
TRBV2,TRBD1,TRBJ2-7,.,TGTGCCAGCAGTGAAGAGGGACAGGACCTTAAAGAGCAGTACTTC,CASSEEGQDLKEQYF
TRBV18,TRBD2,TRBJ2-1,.,TGTGCCAGCTCACCACCGGAAGCGGGGGGGCTCAATGAGCAGTTCTTC,CASSPPEAGGLNEQFF
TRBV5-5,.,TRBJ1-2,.,TGTGCCAGCAGCTTGGGACACTTCTATGGCTACACCTTC,CASSLGHFYGYTF